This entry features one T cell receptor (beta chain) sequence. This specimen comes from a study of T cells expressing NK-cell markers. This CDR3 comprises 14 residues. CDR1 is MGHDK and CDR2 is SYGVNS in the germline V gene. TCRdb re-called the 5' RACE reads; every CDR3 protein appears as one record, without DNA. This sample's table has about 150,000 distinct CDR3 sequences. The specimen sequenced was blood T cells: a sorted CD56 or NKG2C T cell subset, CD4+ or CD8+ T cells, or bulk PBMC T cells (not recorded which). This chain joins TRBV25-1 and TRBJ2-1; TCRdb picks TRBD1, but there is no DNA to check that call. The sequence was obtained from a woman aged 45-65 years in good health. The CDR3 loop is CASSEWQGLNEQFF.